This paragraph covers one T cell receptor (beta chain) sequence. The data belong to a study of blood T cell repertoires in COVID-19. Study details: Whether acute or convalescent, the COVID-19 samples came from the United States, Italy and Spain.

V shed 4 bases, J shed 6 bases, and the junction held 4 bases outside the gene matches. This CDR3 is 13 amino acids long. Germline V gives CDR1 SGHRS, CDR2 YFSETQ. The data were produced by immunoSEQ multiplex PCR, yet TCRdb's version contains in-frame clones alone and is incomplete. The repertoire holds about 200,000 clones, with around four fifths as singletons. This chain uses TRBV5-1 with TRBJ1-1, with TRBD1 identical over 9 bases. The sequence was obtained from a woman in her 50s who had been exposed to COVID-19. The sequencing sample was made of PBMCs or T cells enriched from blood (not recorded which). CDR3 amino acids: CASSPQGAAEAFF. CDR3 nucleotide sequence: TGCGCCAGCAGCCCACAGGGGGCGGCTGAAGCTTTCTTT. The variable domain in full, with the rest retrieved from reference TRBV5-1 and TRBJ1-1, is KAGVTQTPRYLIKTRGQQVTLSCSPISGHRSVSWYQQTPGQGLQFLFEYFSETQRNKGNFPGRFSGRQFSNSRSEMNVSTLELGDSALYLCASSPQGAAEAFFGQGTRLTVV.